These 28 T cell receptor beta chains share one sample of origin, sequenced in a study of T cells in tuberculosis. Some clones are missing from TCRdb's copy, which holds only in-frame ones; the method was immunoSEQ multiplex PCR. Of tens of thousands of clones listed, about four fifths are singletons. Cells were sorted from thawed PBMC rested overnight and stained with GMM-loaded CD1B tetramer, viability dye and anti-CD3. The lipid loaded on the CD1B tetramers was C32 glucose monomycolate from Rhodococcus equi. Input material: CD1b-GMM tetramer-negative cells sorted from PBMCs. The receptors come from an adult woman with latent tuberculosis.

The chain couples TRBV11-3 to TRBJ2-3; the match to TRBD2 covers 8 bases. Germline CDR1 reads SGHNT; CDR2 reads YENEEA. This CDR3 spans 14 amino acids. J lost 7 bases, V lost 1 base, and 4 bases had no gene match. The CDR3 bases are TGTGCCAGCAGCTTAGGTCTAGCGGGTAATACGCAGTATTTT. This encodes CASSLGLAGNTQYF.

This clone was detected a few times. CDR3 in amino acids: CASKPSGSTDTQYF. CDR3 nucleotides: TGTGCCAGCAAGCCTAGCGGAAGCACAGATACGCAGTATTTT. The chain carries TRBV2 and TRBJ2-3, with 7 bases identical to TRBD2. After removal of 7 bases from V and 0 bases from J, the junction contained 4 bases not matched to a gene. In germline, CDR1 is SNHLY, CDR2 FYNNEI. This CDR3 spans 14 amino acids.

This clone was counted once. The chain joins TRBV7-5 to TRBJ1-6; the listed D gene, TRBD1, was not tested against the DNA. TRBV7-5 corresponds to a pseudogene. The CDR3 is 22 residues long. The CDR3 coding sequence is TGTGTCAGAAGCTTAGACGGTACGACGACAGAGTTGAAGAGCTCCTATAATTCACCCCTCCACTTT. This codes for CVRSLDGTTTELKSSYNSPLHF.

The rearrangement links TRBV11-2 to TRBJ2-7; 8 bases line up with TRBD1. Per the germline V gene, CDR1 is SGHAT and CDR2 is FQNNGV. J gave up 1 base and V 3 bases, and 5 bases lay outside the gene matches. The CDR3 has 15 amino acids. CDR3 residues: CASSFPGQASYEQYF. DNA of the CDR3: TGTGCCAGCAGCTTCCCGGGACAGGCTTCCTACGAGCAGTACTTC.

This chain joins TRBV5-1 and TRBJ1-1; TRBD1 might be the D (6 bases). V was pared by 0 bases and J by 1 base, with 16 bases between. This CDR3 spans 17 amino acids. CDR1 and CDR2 (germline): SGHRS, YFSETQ. DNA for the CDR3: TGCGCCAGCAGCTTGGCCGCCTCGGGACATCGGAACACTGAAGCTTTCTTT. This translates into CASSLAASGHRNTEAFF.

The chain uses TRBV19 and TRBJ1-4; D not resolved. The V end was cut by 3 bases, the J end by 4 bases, with 6 bases between. The CDR3 runs 13 residues. Germline loops: CDR1 LNHDA, CDR2 SQIVND (reference sequence). CDR3 protein: CASSIEVNEKLFF. The CDR3 DNA is TGTGCCAGTAGTATCGAGGTTAATGAAAAACTGTTTTTT.

The V gene is TRBV4-2, the J gene TRBJ2-1; 8 bases align to TRBD2. The germline V gene encodes CDR1 LGHNA and CDR2 YNFKEQ. The CDR3 runs to 16 residues. The V segment lost 0 bases and the J segment 5 bases; nucleotides outside the gene matches: 6. CDR3 loop: CASSQDHGGGDNEQFF. CDR3 nucleotide sequence: TGTGCCAGCAGCCAAGATCACGGGGGGGGAGACAATGAGCAGTTCTTC.

The chain recombines TRBV25-1 with TRBJ2-2; the match to TRBD2 covers 7 bases. CDR3 length: 16 residues. Trimming cost V 3 bases and J 4 bases; bases outside gene matches: 8. From germline, CDR1 is MGHDK and CDR2 SYGVNS. CDR3 DNA sequence: TGTGCCAGCAGTGACCCAGCGGGGCGCAGCACCGGGGAGCTGTTTTTT. Translating it yields CASSDPAGRSTGELFF.

This chain uses TRBV4-3 with TRBJ2-7, with no clear D. Germline lookup yields CDR1 LGHNA and CDR2 YSLEER. This CDR3 is 14 amino acids long. Trimming took off 3 bases at V and 1 base at J, with 10 bases between the two ends. CDR3: CASSHPTRSYEQYF. CDR3 nucleotide sequence: TGCGCCAGCAGCCACCCGACACGTTCCTACGAGCAGTACTTC.

This clone was detected once. This sequence joins TRBV2 and TRBJ2-7, with 8 bases matching TRBD2. Unmatched junction bases numbered 8, after V lost 8 bases and J lost 2 bases. Germline CDR1 SNHLY, CDR2 FYNNEI. This CDR3 contains 14 residues. CDR3 loop: CASAAGGPTYEQYF. In nucleotides, the CDR3 is TGTGCCAGCGCGGCGGGAGGCCCAACCTACGAGCAGTACTTC.

This clone has only one observation. V is TRBV2 and J is TRBJ2-2; D might be TRBD1 (5 bases). V gave up 11 bases and J gave up 5 bases, with 18 bases separating them. The CDR3 totals 14 residues. Germline values: CDR1 SNHLY, CDR2 FYNNEI. DNA for the CDR3: TGTGCCTGCCGGCGTCAGGGTGGGACCGGGGAGCTGTTTTTT. It codes for CACRRQGGTGELFF.

The rearrangement uses TRBV28 and TRBJ2-3; D is possibly TRBD1 (6 bases). Germline assignment: CDR1 MDHEN and CDR2 SYDVKM. This CDR3 is 16 amino acids long. V lost 6 bases and J lost 3, with 19 bases in between. Here the CDR3 reads CASSLGLGAGTDTQYF. The CDR3 nucleotides read TGTGCCAGCAGCTTAGGTCTGGGGGCAGGGACAGATACGCAGTATTTT.

This clone was detected a few times. The chain combines TRBV7-9 with TRBJ2-7; 14 bases map to TRBD2. Germline assignment: CDR1 SEHNR and CDR2 FQNEAQ (reference sequence). This CDR3 contains 15 residues. Trimming at V came to 5 bases and at J to 6 bases, leaving 6 bases not matched to a gene. The CDR3 region has the DNA TGTGCCAGCAGCGATGGGACTAGCGGGAGCCGCGAGCAGTACTTC. This gives the protein CASSDGTSGSREQYF.

The chain has TRBV5-4 and TRBJ2-7, with 9 bases fitting TRBD2. The V gene end was trimmed by 0 bases and the J gene end by 4 bases; junction bases not matched to a gene: 20. This CDR3 contains 20 residues. From germline, CDR1 is SGHNT and CDR2 YYREEE (reference sequence). CDR3 protein: CASSLGLAGNDPWINYEQYF. CDR3 nucleotide sequence: TGTGCCAGCAGCTTGGGGCTAGCGGGAAACGATCCCTGGATCAATTACGAGCAGTACTTC.

The rearrangement links TRBV11-2 to TRBJ2-1, with D perhaps matching TRBD2 (5 bases). With 6 bases removed from V and 2 bases from J, the gap between germline ends came to 11 bases. This CDR3 is built from 14 residues. Germline-derived CDR1 and CDR2 are SGHAT and FQNNGV. CDR3: CASRGGSPYNEQFF. DNA of the CDR3: TGTGCCAGCAGAGGAGGTAGTCCCTACAATGAGCAGTTCTTC.

The chain joins TRBV6-4 to TRBJ1-6; D ambiguous. Germline CDR1 and CDR2: MRHNA and SNTAGT. The CDR3 totals 13 residues. Trimming took off 4 bases at V and 13 bases at J, with 14 bases between the two ends. CDR3 sequence: CASSAVEGSPLHF. CDR3 sequence (DNA): TGTGCCAGCAGTGCCGTGGAGGGTAGCCCCCTCCACTTT.

V usage is TRBV25-1 and J usage is TRBJ1-4; tentative D call: TRBD1 (6 bases). Trimming removed 4 bases from V and 8 bases from J, with 11 bases in between. Per the germline V gene, CDR1 is MGHDK and CDR2 is SYGVNS. The CDR3 is 13 residues long. DNA for the CDR3: TGTGCCAGCAGTGTGCGGCAGGGGGAAAAACTGTTTTTT. It codes for CASSVRQGEKLFF.

The V and J genes are TRBV2 and TRBJ1-5; TRBD1 agrees at 9 bases. V was pared by 6 bases and J by 9 bases, with 3 bases of the junction left unmatched. The CDR3 contains 12 residues. CDR1 and CDR2 from the germline V gene are SNHLY and FYNNEI. This CDR3 is CASRQGARPQHF. DNA of the CDR3: TGTGCCAGCAGACAGGGGGCTAGGCCCCAGCATTTT.

The chain is built from TRBV6-5 and TRBJ1-1; possibly TRBD1 for D (6 bases). The CDR3 is made up of 14 amino acids. The germline V gene has CDR1 MNHEY and CDR2 SVGAGI. V was clipped by 6 bases and J by 1 base, with 12 bases between them. The CDR3 DNA reads as TGTGCCAGCAGACCTACACAGGGGAACACTGAAGCTTTCTTT. This sequence encodes CASRPTQGNTEAFF.

This clone was seen more than once but under ten times. This chain joins TRBV11-2 and TRBJ1-1; D remains unclear. The germline gives CDR1 SGHAT, CDR2 FQNNGV. V lost 4 bases to trimming and J lost 1 base, with 7 bases between them. This CDR3 has 13 residues. The CDR3 DNA follows: TGTGCCAGCAGCTCCGACTGGAACACTGAAGCTTTCTTT. It encodes CASSSDWNTEAFF.

This chain joins TRBV7-8 and TRBJ2-1; possible D gene TRBD2, 6 bases. V was cut by 5 bases and J by 4 bases, with 18 bases left in between. The CDR3 sequence is 16 residues long. The germline CDR1 and CDR2 sequences are SGHVS and FQNEAQ. The CDR3 region has the DNA TGTGCCAGCAGCCCAAGTTTACTGGGAGGATACAATGAGCAGTTCTTC. Translated: CASSPSLLGGYNEQFF.

The chain employs TRBV6-5 and TRBJ2-3, with D uncertain. The CDR3 consists of 11 residues. Per the germline V gene, CDR1 is MNHEY and CDR2 is SVGAGI. Trimming took off 5 bases at V and 5 bases at J, with 5 bases between the two ends. As DNA, the CDR3 is TGTGCCAGCAGTATCTTAGATACGCAGTATTTT. Its protein product is CASSILDTQYF.

The V gene is TRBV6-5, the J gene TRBJ1-5; a weak D match, TRBD1 (5 bases). V was cut by 7 bases and J by 2 bases, with 15 bases left in between. This CDR3 has 15 residues. CDR1 is MNHEY, CDR2 SVGAGI, per germline. The CDR3 nucleotides read TGTGCCAGCACTCGAACCAGGGATGGCAATCAGCCCCAGCATTTT. Translation: CASTRTRDGNQPQHF.

The chain is built from TRBV7-2 and TRBJ1-2; no firm D call. The CDR3 contains 13 residues. Deletions cut 1 base from V and 8 bases from J, with 11 bases between. Germline V gene lookup returns CDR1 SGHTA and CDR2 FQGNSA. The CDR3 DNA reads TGTGCCAGCAGCTTAGTGCGGGGTGGGGGCTACACCTTC. Its protein product is CASSLVRGGGYTF.

V gene TRBV6-1 combines with J gene TRBJ2-1; D may be TRBD2 (5 bases). Trimming left V 4 bases short and J 0 bases short, with 19 bases between. Germline V gives CDR1 MNHNS, CDR2 SASEGT. This CDR3 has 18 residues. Here the CDR3 reads CASSVGEGLRDSYNEQFF. The CDR3 coding sequence is TGTGCCAGCAGTGTCGGGGAAGGCTTAAGAGACTCCTACAATGAGCAGTTCTTC.

The table lists this clone with a few counts. The J gene is TRBJ1-5, the V gene TRBV15; TRBD1 matches at 7 bases. V was pared by 1 base and J by 7 bases, with 7 bases of the junction left unmatched. There are 15 residues in the CDR3. Germline V lookup: CDR1 LNHNV, CDR2 YYDKDF (reference sequence). Here the CDR3 DNA reads TGTGCCACCAGCAGAGCAGGGGGGCTGGTCCAGCCCCAGCATTTT. This sequence encodes CATSRAGGLVQPQHF.

The V call is TRBV7-6, the J call TRBJ1-6; maybe TRBD1 (6 bases). The germline CDR1 and CDR2 sequences are SGHVS and FNYEAQ. V lost 5 bases to trimming and J lost 15 bases, with 17 bases between them. This CDR3 has 13 amino acids. CDR3 sequence: CASSTGQSGNLHF. Here the CDR3 DNA reads TGTGCCAGCAGCACCGGACAGTCCGGGAACCTCCACTTT.

This rearrangement joins TRBV7-9 to TRBJ2-5, with 8 bases matching TRBD2. The CDR3 loop spans 16 amino acids. After removal of 5 bases from V and 0 bases from J, the junction contained 8 bases not matched to a gene. Germline V gene sequence: CDR1 SEHNR, CDR2 FQNEAQ (reference sequence). This CDR3 reads CASSLFTGGYQETQYF. CDR3 nucleotide sequence: TGTGCCAGCAGCCTATTTACGGGGGGGTACCAAGAGACCCAGTACTTC. Together with reference TRBV7-9 and TRBJ2-5, the CDR3 gives the full variable domain: DTGVSQNPRHKITKRGQNVTFRCDPISEHNRLYWYRQTLGQGPEFLTYFQNEAQLEKSRLLSDRFSAERPKGSFSTLEIQRTEQGDSAMYLCASSLFTGGYQETQYFGPGTRLLVL.